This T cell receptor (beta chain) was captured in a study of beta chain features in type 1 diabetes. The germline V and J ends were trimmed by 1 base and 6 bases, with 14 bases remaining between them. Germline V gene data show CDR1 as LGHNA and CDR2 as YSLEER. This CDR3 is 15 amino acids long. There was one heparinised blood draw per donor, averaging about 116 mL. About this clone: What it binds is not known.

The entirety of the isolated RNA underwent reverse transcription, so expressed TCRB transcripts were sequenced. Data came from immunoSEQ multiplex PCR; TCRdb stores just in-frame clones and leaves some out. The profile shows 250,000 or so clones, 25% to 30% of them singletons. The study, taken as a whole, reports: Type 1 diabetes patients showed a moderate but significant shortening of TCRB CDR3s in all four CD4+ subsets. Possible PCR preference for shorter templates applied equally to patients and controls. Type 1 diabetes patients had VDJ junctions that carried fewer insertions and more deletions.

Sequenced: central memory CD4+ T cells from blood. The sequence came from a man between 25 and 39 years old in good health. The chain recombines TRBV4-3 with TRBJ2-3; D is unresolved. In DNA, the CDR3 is TGCGCCAGCAGCCAAGTTCCCGGGCCCGGGGATACGCAGTATTTT. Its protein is CASSQVPGPGDTQYF.